This T cell receptor beta chain was obtained from a study of early T cells in non-severe SARS-CoV-2 infection. Many counts were recorded for this clonotype. Its specificity is not known. TCRdb fed the 5' RACE reads into MiXCR, producing one record per CDR3 protein. The table records 25,000 to 35,000 distinct CDR3 sequences, approximately 5.2% of them present only once. Study-level points and caveats: Matching with VDJdb favored anti-spike CD8 responses (missing private and CD4 specificities).

Germline loops: CDR1 MRHNA, CDR2 SNTAGT. The CDR3 sequence is 15 residues long. With V trimmed by 4 bases and J by 2 bases, 3 bases remained unmatched. The receptor was isolated from an adult who was a healthcare worker with PCR-confirmed SARS-CoV-2 infection or an uninfected control (not recorded which). The sample consisted of whole blood. The V call is TRBV6-4, the J call TRBJ2-3; the match to TRBD2 covers 10 bases. The CDR3 coding sequence is TGTGCCAGCAGTGTAGCGGGGGGACCCACAGATACGCAGTATTTT. It codes for CASSVAGGPTDTQYF.